These 2 T cell receptor beta chains originate from one sample sequenced in a study of molecular identifiers for immune sequencing clone quantification. TCRdb re-called the PCR reads through MiXCR, storing one row per CDR3 protein. The sample consists of more than 550,000 distinct CDR3 sequences, about 25% of them appearing once. The sequenced sample consisted of naive CD8+ T cells from blood, with Jurkat cell RNA spiked in. Stated subset: FACS-sorted CD8+CD4-CCR7+CD45RA+ naive T cells. All receptors come from a human donor in good health. Some libraries in this study had Jurkat cell RNA spiked in.

This clonotype has just a few counts. The chain carries TRBV25-1 and TRBJ2-2, with 13 bases identical to TRBD2. The junction had 11 bases not matched to a gene; V was cut back by 6 bases and J by 7 bases. Per the germline V gene, CDR1 is MGHDK and CDR2 is SYGVNS. The CDR3 covers 17 residues. The CDR3 spells CASRGYGLAGVLGELFF. DNA for the CDR3: TGTGCCAGCAGGGGGTACGGACTAGCGGGAGTTCTCGGGGAGCTGTTTTTT. Filled out from reference TRBV25-1 and TRBJ2-2, the complete variable domain reads EADIYQTPRYLVIGTGKKITLECSQTMGHDKMYWYQQDPGMELHLIHYSYGVNSTEKGDLSSESTVSRIRTEHFPLTLESARPSHTSQYLCASRGYGLAGVLGELFFGEGSRLTVL.

V is TRBV7-9 and J is TRBJ1-2; possible D gene TRBD1, 6 bases. V dropped 5 bases and J dropped 5 bases, with 12 bases sitting between them. The CDR3 has 13 residues. Per the germline V gene, CDR1 is SEHNR and CDR2 is FQNEAQ (reference sequence). This chain's CDR3 is CASSPAGEYGYTF. CDR3 bases: TGTGCCAGCAGCCCAGCAGGGGAGTATGGCTACACCTTC.